This T cell receptor (beta chain) came from a study of CD4 T cells in relation to SARS-CoV-2 and coronaviruses. This clone has just a few counts. The antigen is undetermined. Germline-derived CDR1 and CDR2 are SGHRS and YFSETQ. Trimming left V 1 base short and J 3 bases short, with 12 bases between. This CDR3 region has 15 residues. Study-wide results and limits: In roughly 65% of donors, memory CD4+ clonotypes crossrecognized SARS-CoV-2 and at least one common cold coronavirus spike.

Clones were sequenced by immunoSEQ multiplex PCR, and TCRdb holds only the in-frame ones, with some missing. The table lists around 21,000 clones, less than 70% of them singletons. The unexposed donors gave CD4+ T cells in about 2011-2018, prior to COVID-19. The cells were cultured for 9 to 11 days before CD4+ T cells were isolated. As cell numbers allowed, unexposed-donor CD4+ T cells faced SARS-CoV-2 S/N and four cold-coronavirus spikes. Cultures received half-medium IL-2 refreshes on days 3 and 7. Sequencing was done on a sample of CD4+ T cells from PBMCs, cultured in vitro. The J gene is TRBJ2-3, the V gene TRBV5-1; D is possibly TRBD2 (6 bases). This receptor was taken from a human donor in good health. DNA for the CDR3: TGCGCCAGCAGCTTGAGTGGGGGGAGGACAGATACGCAGTATTTT. Translation gives CASSLSGGRTDTQYF.